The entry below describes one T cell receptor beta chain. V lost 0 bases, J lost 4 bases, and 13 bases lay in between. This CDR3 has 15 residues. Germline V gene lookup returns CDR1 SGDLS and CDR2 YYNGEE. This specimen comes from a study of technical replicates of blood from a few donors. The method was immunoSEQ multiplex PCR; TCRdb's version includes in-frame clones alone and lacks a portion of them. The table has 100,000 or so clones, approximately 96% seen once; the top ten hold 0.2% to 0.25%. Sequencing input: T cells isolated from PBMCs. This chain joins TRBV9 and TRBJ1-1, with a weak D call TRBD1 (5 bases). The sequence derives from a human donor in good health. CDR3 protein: CASSVGSGVRTEAFF. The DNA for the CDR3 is TGTGCCAGCAGCGTAGGGTCGGGGGTTCGCACTGAAGCTTTCTTT. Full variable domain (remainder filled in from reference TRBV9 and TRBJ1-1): DSGVTQTPKHLITATGQRVTLRCSPRSGDLSVYWYQQSLDQGLQFLIQYYNGEERAKGNILERFSAQQFPDLHSELNLSSLELGDSALYFCASSVGSGVRTEAFFGQGTRLTVV.